Here is one TCR beta chain with its context. Its antigen remains unknown. CDR3 size: 15 residues. The ends were cut back, 1 base at V and 1 base at J, with 10 bases in the middle. Looked up from germline, CDR1 is MDHEN and CDR2 is SYDVKM. Each of the donors was a healthy adult who was HIV-negative and had not had a recent acute infection or vaccination. The sample is drawn from a study of shared clonotypes between healthy human individuals. General study findings and limits: Expectations were that clonotype sharing among donors would be affected by sequencing depth.

How the authors handled the data: ImmunoSEQ junction-only sequences lacked quality scores, so their filtering differed. Method: immunoSEQ multiplex PCR; TCRdb's copy keeps in-frame clones and lacks some. V, J and clone size were drawn from that table, and D and trimming were deduced from the DNA. This repertoire shows fewer than 550,000 clones, about three quarters found once; its top ten account for under 15%. The TCR comes from a middle-aged woman in good health. Some clones in this sample may be carry-over from other donors' samples. Material for sequencing was PBMCs. The rearrangement joins TRBV28 to TRBJ1-1, with unresolved D. CDR3 region: CASSLSENGNTEAFF. The CDR3 DNA follows: TGTGCCAGCAGTTTATCAGAGAACGGGAACACTGAAGCTTTCTTT.